Listed here are 12 T cell receptor beta chains from one sample, sequenced in a study of T cell repertoires in cytomegalovirus infection. TCRdb re-analysed the reads in MiXCR, keeping a single row per CDR3 protein. Found here are some 70,000 distinct CDR3 sequences, about 23% of them singletons; the top ten hold around 79%. The antigens these receptors bind are not known. Material for sequencing was PBMCs, sequenced either directly or after in vitro stimulation (not recorded which). The origin of the receptors is a human donor in good health (CMV status not recorded). Some clones in this sample may be carry-over from other donors' samples.

The CDR3 DNA reads TGTGCCAGCAGCTATTATGATTGGGGCGAGCAGTACGTC. Protein product: CASSYYDWGEQYV. The chain carries TRBV6-2 or TRBV6-3 and TRBJ2-7; D is unresolved. Per germline, CDR1 MNHEY and CDR2 SVGEGT. Deletions cut 6 bases from V and 6 bases from J, with 15 bases between. This CDR3 has 13 amino acids.

This clonotype showed up many times. This chain uses TRBV7-9 with TRBJ1-1, with unresolved D. Between the trimmed V and J ends, which lost 2 bases and 3 bases, there was a span of 10 bases. Germline CDR1 SEHNR, CDR2 FQNEAQ (reference sequence). The CDR3 has 14 residues. The CDR3 protein is CASSLYTYHTEAFF. CDR3 DNA: TGTGCCAGCAGCTTATATACGTACCACACTGAAGCTTTCTTT.

The chain joins TRBV28 to TRBJ1-2, with a weak D call TRBD1 (5 bases). This CDR3 is 13 amino acids long. Germline values: CDR1 MDHEN, CDR2 SYDVKM. V lost 10 bases, J lost 4 bases, and 16 bases lay in between. Here the CDR3 reads CATARDLGYGYTF. In nucleotides, the CDR3 is TGTGCCACCGCAAGGGACCTGGGCTATGGCTACACCTTC.

This clonotype was recorded at least ten times. The CDR3 DNA reads TGTGCCAGCAGCTTAGAAGAATCGACTAGCGGGCTCCCAGCGGTTAGGTCCTACGAGCAGTACTTC. This gives the protein CASSLEESTSGLPAVRSYEQYF. This chain joins TRBV7-2 and TRBJ2-7; TRBD2 agrees at 10 bases. Losses at the gene ends were 1 base for V and 1 base for J; bases not matched to a gene: 22. The CDR3 length is 22 residues. Germline V gives CDR1 SGHTA, CDR2 FQGNSA.

This chain joins TRBV30 and TRBJ1-5; 7 nucleotides agree with TRBD1. The germline V gene encodes CDR1 GTSNPN and CDR2 SVGIG (reference sequence). The CDR3 is made up of 13 amino acids. V shed 2 bases and J 7 bases; nucleotides not matched to a gene: 5. CDR3 sequence (DNA): TGTGCCTGGAGTCGGGACAGAGAGCAGCCCCAGCATTTT. This sequence encodes CAWSRDREQPQHF.

This clonotype was found a few times. This chain connects TRBV20-1 to TRBJ2-5; D perhaps matches TRBD1 (5 bases). Trimming cost V 2 bases and J 4 bases, with 20 bases left between them. This CDR3 is 16 amino acids long. CDR1 DFQATT and CDR2 SNEGSKA come from the germline V gene (reference sequence). The DNA for the CDR3 is TGCAGTGCTAGACCCCCTAGTTGGGAAGGGGTAGAGACCCAGTACTTC. As protein: CSARPPSWEGVETQYF.

The table lists this clonotype with a few counts. The V gene is TRBV4-3, the J gene TRBJ1-3; tentatively, D is TRBD1 (5 bases). This CDR3 region has 18 residues. The ends were cut back, 0 bases at V and 0 bases at J, with 15 bases in the middle. The germline gives CDR1 LGHNA, CDR2 YSLEER. For the CDR3, the DNA is TGCGCCAGCAGCCAAGAACCTCCAGGGACCGTCTCTGGAAACACCATATATTTT. This gives the protein CASSQEPPGTVSGNTIYF.

The V and J genes are TRBV14 and TRBJ2-5; unclear D gene. In germline, CDR1 is SGHDN, CDR2 FVKESK. The V end was cut by 3 bases, the J end by 5 bases, with 4 bases between. The length of the CDR3 is 11 residues. CDR3 bases: TGTGCCAGCAGCCAGAGGGAGACCCAGTACTTC. This encodes CASSQRETQYF. Full variable domain (outside the CDR3, taken from reference TRBV14 and TRBJ2-5): EAGVTQFPSHSVIEKGQTVTLRCDPISGHDNLYWYRRVMGKEIKFLLHFVKESKQDESGMPNNRFLAERTGGTYSTLKVQPAELEDSGVYFCASSQRETQYFGPGTRLLVL.

This clonotype was seen more than once but under ten times. CDR3 sequence: CATRGTEKLFF. In DNA, the CDR3 is TGTGCCACCAGGGGGACTGAAAAACTGTTTTTT. The V gene is TRBV10-3, the J gene TRBJ1-4; TRBD1 matches at 7 bases. The CDR3 runs 11 residues. The germline V gene encodes CDR1 ENHRY and CDR2 SYGVKD. Germline trimming cut 10 bases from V and 7 bases from J; bases unmatched to any gene: 3.

This clonotype was picked up one time. The V gene is TRBV6-2 or TRBV6-3, the J gene TRBJ2-1, with 12 bases lining up with TRBD2. V lost 6 bases and J lost 1; bases outside the gene matches: 7. The V gene's germline CDR1 is MNHEY and CDR2 SVGEGT. CDR3 length: 17 amino acids. CDR3 nucleotides: TGTGCCAGCAGCTCTAGGACTAGCGGGATTTCCTACAATGAGCAGTTCTTC. Translating gives CASSSRTSGISYNEQFF.

This clonotype has only a few counts. The chain links TRBV27 to TRBJ2-5; D may be TRBD2 (5 bases). The V gene lost 7 bases and the J gene lost 2 bases, with 8 bases spanning the gap. Germline CDR1 is MNHEY and CDR2 is SMNVEV (reference sequence). This CDR3 is 12 amino acids long. The DNA of the CDR3 is TGTGCCAGCAAACGGGGACAAGAGACCCAGTACTTC. As protein: CASKRGQETQYF.

This clonotype was found a few times. This chain connects TRBV18 to TRBJ1-5, with D perhaps TRBD1 (5 bases). Trimming removed 7 bases at V and 6 bases at J, with 13 bases between. Germline V gene sequence: CDR1 KGHSH, CDR2 LQKENI. The CDR3 has 13 amino acids. CDR3 DNA sequence: TGTGCCAGCTACGTGGGGCCGGGTCAGCCCCAGCATTTT. It yields the protein CASYVGPGQPQHF.